The following is a TCR beta chain sequence with its context. The CDR3 length is 17 residues. Germline V gene data show CDR1 as MNHNY and CDR2 as SVGAGI (reference sequence). Germline trimming cut 5 bases from V and 1 base from J; bases unmatched to any gene: 7. Libraries were prepared by immunoSEQ multiplex PCR; TCRdb keeps only in-frame clonotypes and omits some of them. Altogether about 140,000 clones are present, approximately 80% being singletons, with the ten largest covering roughly 1.6%. These data belong to a study of blood T cell repertoires in COVID-19. Sequencing used peripheral blood. This receptor was obtained from a human donor in a cohort sampled during active COVID-19. This chain connects TRBV6-6 to TRBJ2-4; 11 bases match TRBD1. CDR3 sequence (DNA): TGTGCCAGCAGTCACGGACAGGGGGCGGCGGCCAAAAACATTCAGTACTTC. Protein product: CASSHGQGAAAKNIQYF.